This T cell receptor (beta chain) is drawn from a study of T-cell reconstitution after alpha-beta-depleted transplantation in children. This CDR3 is built from 15 residues. Germline V CDR1 and CDR2: GTSNPN, SVGIG (reference sequence). J was trimmed by 0 bases and V by 6 bases; bases with no gene match: 7. The sample holds many counts of this clonotype. Library preparation (for TCRbeta) was performed with unique molecular identifiers. A single record per CDR3 protein comes from TCRdb applying MiXCR to the PCR reads. The table has approximately 18,000 distinct CDR3 sequences, around 5.8% seen once. Here the sequenced sample was PBMCs, taken before TCRalphabeta/CD19-depleted stem cell transplant. The chain has TRBV30 and TRBJ2-2, with TRBD1 matching 7 bases. The clonotype comes from a boy younger than 18 with acute lymphoblastic leukemia, due to receive a stem cell transplant. The CDR3 spells CACPSGTANTGELFF. CDR3 sequence (DNA): TGTGCCTGCCCATCCGGGACAGCGAACACCGGGGAGCTGTTTTTT.